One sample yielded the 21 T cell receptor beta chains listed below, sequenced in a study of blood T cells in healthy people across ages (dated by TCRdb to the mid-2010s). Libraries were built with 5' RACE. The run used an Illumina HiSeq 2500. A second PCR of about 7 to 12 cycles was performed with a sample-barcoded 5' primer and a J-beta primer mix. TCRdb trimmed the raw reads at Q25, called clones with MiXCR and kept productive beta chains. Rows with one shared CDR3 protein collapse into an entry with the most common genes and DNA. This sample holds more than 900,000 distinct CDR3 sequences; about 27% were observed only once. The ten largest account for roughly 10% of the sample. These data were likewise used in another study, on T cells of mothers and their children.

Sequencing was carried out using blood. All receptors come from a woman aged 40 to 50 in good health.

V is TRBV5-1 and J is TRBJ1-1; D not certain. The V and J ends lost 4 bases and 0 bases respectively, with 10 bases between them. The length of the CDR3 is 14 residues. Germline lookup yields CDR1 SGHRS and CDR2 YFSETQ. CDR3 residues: CASSAERVNTEAFF. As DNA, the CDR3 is TGCGCCAGCAGCGCTGAAAGGGTGAACACTGAAGCTTTCTTT.

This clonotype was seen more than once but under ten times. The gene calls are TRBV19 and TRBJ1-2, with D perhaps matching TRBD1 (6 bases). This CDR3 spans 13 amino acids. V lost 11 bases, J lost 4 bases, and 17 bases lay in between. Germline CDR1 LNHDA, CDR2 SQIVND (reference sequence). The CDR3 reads CAAHPTGSYGYTF. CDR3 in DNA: TGTGCCGCCCACCCAACAGGGTCCTATGGCTACACCTTC.

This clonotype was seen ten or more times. As DNA, the CDR3 is TGCGCCAGCGGGACAGCTGAGTATAATTCACCCCTCCACTTT. This translates into CASGTAEYNSPLHF. The chain carries TRBV10-2 and TRBJ1-6; 7 bases are shared with TRBD1. This CDR3 has 14 residues. Germline V gene lookup returns CDR1 WSHSY and CDR2 SAAADI. V dropped 8 bases and J dropped 4; count of bases not matched to a gene: 5.

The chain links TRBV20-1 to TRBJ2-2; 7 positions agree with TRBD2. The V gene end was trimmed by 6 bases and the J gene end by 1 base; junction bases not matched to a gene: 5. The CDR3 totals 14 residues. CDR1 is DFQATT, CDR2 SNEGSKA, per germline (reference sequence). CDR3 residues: CSARRGKNTGELFF. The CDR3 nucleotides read TGCAGTGCACGGCGGGGGAAGAACACCGGGGAGCTGTTTTTT.

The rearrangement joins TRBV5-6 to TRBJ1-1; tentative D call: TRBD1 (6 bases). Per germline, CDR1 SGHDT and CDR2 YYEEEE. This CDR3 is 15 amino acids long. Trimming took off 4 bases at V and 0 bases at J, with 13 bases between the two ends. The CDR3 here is CASSPPDSLNTEAFF. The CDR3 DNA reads TGTGCCAGCAGCCCTCCGGACAGCCTGAACACTGAAGCTTTCTTT.

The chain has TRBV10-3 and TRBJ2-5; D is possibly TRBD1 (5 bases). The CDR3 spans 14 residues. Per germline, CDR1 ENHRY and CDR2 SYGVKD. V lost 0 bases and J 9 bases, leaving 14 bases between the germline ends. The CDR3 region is CAISESQGSEAQYF. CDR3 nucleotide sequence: TGTGCCATCAGTGAGTCGCAGGGAAGTGAGGCCCAGTACTTC.

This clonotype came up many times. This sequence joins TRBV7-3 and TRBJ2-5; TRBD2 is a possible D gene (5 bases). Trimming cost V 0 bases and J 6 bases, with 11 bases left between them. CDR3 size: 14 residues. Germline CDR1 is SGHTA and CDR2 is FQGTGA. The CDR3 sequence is CASSLTGHGKTQYF. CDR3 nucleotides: TGTGCCAGCAGCTTAACGGGCCACGGGAAGACCCAGTACTTC. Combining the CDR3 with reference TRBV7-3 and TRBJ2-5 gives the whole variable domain GAGVSQTPSNKVTEKGKYVELRCDPISGHTALYWYRQSLGQGPEFLIYFQGTGAADDSGLPNDRFFAVRPEGSVSTLKIQRTERGDSAVYLCASSLTGHGKTQYFGPGTRLLVL.

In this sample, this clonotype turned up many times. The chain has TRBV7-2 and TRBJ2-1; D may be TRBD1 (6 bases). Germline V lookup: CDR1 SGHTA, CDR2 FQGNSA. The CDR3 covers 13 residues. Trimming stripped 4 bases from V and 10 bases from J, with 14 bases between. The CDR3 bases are TGTGCCAGCAGCTCCCCAGGGGAAGGGGAGCAGTTCTTC. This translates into CASSSPGEGEQFF. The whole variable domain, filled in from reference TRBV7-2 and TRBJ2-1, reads GAGVSQSPSNKVTEKGKDVELRCDPISGHTALYWYRQSLGQGLEFLIYFQGNSAPDKSGLPSDRFSAERTGGSVSTLTIQRTQQEDSAVYLCASSSPGEGEQFFGPGTRLTVL.

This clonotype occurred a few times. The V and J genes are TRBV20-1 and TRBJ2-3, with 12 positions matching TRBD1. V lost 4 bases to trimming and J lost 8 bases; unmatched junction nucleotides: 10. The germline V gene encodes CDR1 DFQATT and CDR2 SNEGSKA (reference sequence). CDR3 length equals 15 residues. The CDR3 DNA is TGCAGTGCTACTCGACCGGGACAGGGGGCCGGTACGCAGTATTTT. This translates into CSATRPGQGAGTQYF.

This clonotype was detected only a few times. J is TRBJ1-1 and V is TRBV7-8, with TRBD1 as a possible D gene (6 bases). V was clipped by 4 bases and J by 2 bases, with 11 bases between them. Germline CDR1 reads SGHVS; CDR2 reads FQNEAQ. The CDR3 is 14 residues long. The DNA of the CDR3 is TGTGCCAGCAGCTCCAGGGGACTAAACACTGAAGCTTTCTTT. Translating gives CASSSRGLNTEAFF.

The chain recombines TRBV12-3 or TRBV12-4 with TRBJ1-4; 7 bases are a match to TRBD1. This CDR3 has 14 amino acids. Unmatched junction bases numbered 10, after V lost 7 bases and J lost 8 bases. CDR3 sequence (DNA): TGTGCCAGCAAGAGGGACAGCTGGAGGGAAAAACTGTTTTTT. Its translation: CASKRDSWREKLFF.

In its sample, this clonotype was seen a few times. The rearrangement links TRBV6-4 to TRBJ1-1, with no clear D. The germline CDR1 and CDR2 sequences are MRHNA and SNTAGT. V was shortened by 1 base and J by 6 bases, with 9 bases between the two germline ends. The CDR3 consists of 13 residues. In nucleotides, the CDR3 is TGTGCCAGCAGTGACTTCGGTATGGCTGAAGCTTTCTTT. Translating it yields CASSDFGMAEAFF.

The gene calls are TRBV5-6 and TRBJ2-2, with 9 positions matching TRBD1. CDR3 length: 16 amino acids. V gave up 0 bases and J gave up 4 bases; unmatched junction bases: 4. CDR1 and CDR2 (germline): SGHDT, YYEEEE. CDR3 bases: TGTGCCAGCAGCTTGGCCGGGACAGGGCCCACCGGGGAGCTGTTTTTT. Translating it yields CASSLAGTGPTGELFF. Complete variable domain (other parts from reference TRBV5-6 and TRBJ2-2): DAGVTQSPTHLIKTRGQQVTLRCSPKSGHDTVSWYQQALGQGPQFIFQYYEEEERQRGNFPDRFSGHQFPNYSSELNVNALLLGDSALYLCASSLAGTGPTGELFFGEGSRLTVL.

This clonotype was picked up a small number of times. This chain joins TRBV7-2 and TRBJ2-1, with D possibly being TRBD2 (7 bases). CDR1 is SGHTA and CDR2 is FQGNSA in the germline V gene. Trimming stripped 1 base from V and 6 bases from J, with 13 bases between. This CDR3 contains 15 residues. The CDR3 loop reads CASSLERGGFNEQFF. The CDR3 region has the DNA TGTGCCAGCAGCTTAGAAAGGGGGGGATTCAATGAGCAGTTCTTC.

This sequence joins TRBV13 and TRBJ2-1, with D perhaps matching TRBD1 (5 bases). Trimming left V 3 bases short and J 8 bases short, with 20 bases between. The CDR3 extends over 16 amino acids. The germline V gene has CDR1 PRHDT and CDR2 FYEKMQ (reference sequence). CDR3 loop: CASSFKGARSSDEQFF. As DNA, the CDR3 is TGTGCCAGCAGCTTTAAAGGGGCCAGGAGTTCTGATGAGCAGTTCTTC.

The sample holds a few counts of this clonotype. The CDR3: CASSQSWSTGTGYGYTF. The CDR3 DNA reads TGCGCCAGCAGTCAATCGTGGAGTACCGGGACAGGCTATGGCTACACCTTC. The chain joins TRBV23-1 to TRBJ1-2; 8 bases agree with TRBD1. TRBV23-1 is sorted into the ORF group, with uncertain function. The CDR3 loop spans 17 amino acids. Germline trimming cut 0 bases from V and 4 bases from J; bases unmatched to any gene: 10.

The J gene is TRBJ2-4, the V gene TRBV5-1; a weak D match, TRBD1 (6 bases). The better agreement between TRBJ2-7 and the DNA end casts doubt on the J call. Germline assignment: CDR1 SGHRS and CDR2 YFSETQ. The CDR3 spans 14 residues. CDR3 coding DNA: TGCGCCAGCAGCCCCGGACAGAGAAACTACGAGCAGTACTTC. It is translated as CASSPGQRNYEQYF.

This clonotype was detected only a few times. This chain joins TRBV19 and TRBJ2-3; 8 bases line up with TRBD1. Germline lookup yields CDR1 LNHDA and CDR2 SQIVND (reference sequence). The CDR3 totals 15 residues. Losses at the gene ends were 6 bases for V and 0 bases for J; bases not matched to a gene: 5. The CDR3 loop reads CASRKDRGSTDTQYF. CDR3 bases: TGTGCCAGTAGAAAAGACAGGGGCAGCACAGATACGCAGTATTTT.

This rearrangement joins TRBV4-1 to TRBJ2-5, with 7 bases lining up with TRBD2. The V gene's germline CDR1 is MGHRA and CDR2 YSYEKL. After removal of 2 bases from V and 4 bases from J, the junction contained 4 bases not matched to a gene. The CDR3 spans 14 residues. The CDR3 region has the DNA TGCGCCAGCAGCCAATGGGGGGGACCAGAGACCCAGTACTTC. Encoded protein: CASSQWGGPETQYF.

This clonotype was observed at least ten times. For the CDR3, the DNA is TGTGCCAGCAGCCAAGATCGGGGGGCTAATTCACCCCTCCACTTT. This codes for CASSQDRGANSPLHF. The chain couples TRBV3-1 to TRBJ1-6; the D gene is possibly TRBD1 (6 bases). The CDR3 runs 15 residues. Looked up from germline, CDR1 is LGHDT and CDR2 is YNNKEL (reference sequence). V gave up 0 bases and J gave up 6 bases, with 9 bases separating them.

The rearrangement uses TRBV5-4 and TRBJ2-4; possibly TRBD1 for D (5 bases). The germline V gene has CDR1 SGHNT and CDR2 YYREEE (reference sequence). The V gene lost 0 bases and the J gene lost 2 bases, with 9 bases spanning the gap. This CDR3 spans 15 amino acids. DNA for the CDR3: TGTGCCAGCAGCTTGGACAGGAATTCCAAAAACATTCAGTACTTC. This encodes CASSLDRNSKNIQYF. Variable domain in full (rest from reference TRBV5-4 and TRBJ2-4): ETGVTQSPTHLIKTRGQQVTLRCSSQSGHNTVSWYQQALGQGPQFIFQYYREEENGRGNFPPRFSGLQFPNYSSELNVNALELDDSALYLCASSLDRNSKNIQYFGAGTRLSVL.